This TCR beta chain comes out of a study of cytomegalovirus exposure and HLA in healthy donors (TCRdb year 2017). At the level of the whole study: A later analysis indicated that the 120 or so validation repertoires were generated on the platform also employed for the roughly 730 repertoires of the first cohort. The aim of the study was to test whether cataloging public T cell receptors could identify signatures of past pathogen exposure. Besides the first cohort of about 730 subjects, a separate validation cohort made up of roughly 130 different subjects was used. To predict cytomegalovirus infection status, the study combined high-throughput TCR immunosequencing, statistical association of individual TCRs with disease status, and machine learning.

The paper as a whole reports these results and caveats: A later analysis had no HLA typing for the validation cohort, so co-occurrence there was scored across all 120 repertoires. While some public TCRs were present in many individuals, most TCR sequences turned up only very rarely across donors. A few of the identified cytomegalovirus-associated TCR beta chains were confirmed in vitro to be specific for cytomegalovirus antigens. The study gave a list of under 200 TCR beta chains associated with cytomegalovirus. Cytomegalovirus status was reported to be diagnosed by the classifier with high specificity and sensitivity in both the original and validation cohorts. According to the authors, the approach could potentially be generalized to other disease states and immunological phenotypes. Subsequent analysis determined that TCRs grouped into clusters in the first cohort also showed a tendency toward co-occurrence across the roughly 110 validation repertoires, and 85% to 95% of cluster scores exceeded 0.

The donors belonged to the validation cohort of approximately 130 subjects, which was separate from the 666-subject first cohort. Library generation was performed with the immunoSEQ multiplex PCR assay. The study's processing was this. A statistical classification framework was built for diagnosing cytomegalovirus status from the catalog of TCR beta chain sequences. This is the immuneACCESS table as TCRdb keeps it, with only in-frame sequences that have V and J called. A part of the clones is gone; compared with another copy, unresolved V genes explain less than half, and the rest is unexplained. V, J and clone size derive from that table, while D and trimming were established from the DNA sequence. This sample comprises roughly 180,000 clones, approximately 86% of them detected only once. Of the sample, around 7.2% falls within the top ten clones. Spanning cysteine to phenylalanine, the CDR3 consists of 14 amino acids. Only the CDR3 part of the read is kept: 42 bases, read in frame from the first base. After removal of 6 bases from V and 5 bases from J, the junction retains 6 bases not matched to a gene. CDR1 is given as MNHEY and CDR2 as SMNVEV, both from the germline V gene (reference sequence).

Of note for this clone: Its antigen is currently not known. No qualities accompany the bases; no much larger clone lies one base away.

The source is a man younger than 45 in good health and CMV-seropositive. Input material: PBMCs. Rearrangement joined TRBV27 to TRBJ1-1; 10 junctional bases match TRBD1. The DNA sequence reads TGTGCCAGCAGCCAGACAGGGGGCCGGACTGAAGCTTTCTTT. Its protein is CASSQTGGRTEAFF.